This note documents a single T cell receptor beta chain sequence. The data were obtained in a study of T cell changes during pregnancy in multiple sclerosis. Sequencing used immunoSEQ multiplex PCR; TCRdb keeps in-frame clones, though not all of them. The sample has roughly 35,000 clones; around 90% are singletons. The CDR3 covers 15 residues. Trimming cost V 7 bases and J 1 base, with 14 bases left between them. CDR1 and CDR2 from the germline V gene are LGHNA and YNFKEQ. The genes are TRBV4-2 and TRBJ1-5, with D uncertain. The source of this sequence is a female donor with multiple sclerosis, enrolled in a pregnancy study. The sequencing used CD4+ T cells from peripheral blood mononuclear cells, collected after pregnancy. The CDR3 sequence is CASKLEAQSNQPQHF. CDR3 nucleotide sequence: TGTGCCAGCAAACTCGAAGCACAGAGCAATCAGCCCCAGCATTTT.